This TCR beta chain was recorded in a study of T-cell reconstitution after alpha-beta-depleted transplantation in children. Preparation of the TCRbeta library was carried out with unique molecular identifiers. TCRdb analysed the PCR reads with MiXCR anew, one entry per CDR3 protein. The sample yields around 200,000 distinct CDR3 sequences, approximately 10% seen once. A word on this clonotype: Here the CDR3 omits its conserved ending phenylalanine or tryptophan, so a read error is the likely source.

The sample was PBMCs from the stem cell graft donor, taken from the stem cell graft. This receptor was identified in a human donor who donated a stem cell graft to a child with acute lymphoblastic leukemia.

Here the CDR3 DNA reads TGCAGCGTTGTGGAGGGGAGAGGAGCTTTCATT. The encoded protein is CSVVEGRGAFI. This chain uses TRBV29-1 with TRBJ1-1; perhaps TRBD1 as D (5 bases). The V gene lost 4 bases and the J gene lost 10 bases, with 13 bases spanning the gap. Germline-derived CDR1 and CDR2 are SQVTM and ANQGSEA. This CDR3 has 11 residues.